A single T cell receptor beta chain is shown here with its context. Its antigen has not been determined. No base-level quality is on record; no much larger clone is a single base apart. Ficoll-Paque density gradient centrifugation was used to isolate PBMCs. The data were obtained in a study of T-cell memory formation after mild COVID-19 (dated by TCRdb to 2020 to 2023). Looking at the study overall: Most TCR sequence clusters were specific to one of the two donors. In a couple of donors, T-cell clones that expanded and contracted after mild COVID-19 were followed by sequencing TCRalpha and TCRbeta repertoires longitudinally. Two young, previously healthy adult volunteers made up the cohort, one male and one female. What the research found in general, with its limitations: Only two mild cases were covered by the study, and larger cohorts that include severe cases with pre-infection samples were considered necessary. Contracting CD4+ clones were found mainly in CM and EM memory subsets, while CD8+ clones were enriched in EMRA. SARS-CoV-2 specificity was not confirmed for the second-wave clones peaking on day 37. The detection of some responding clones in pre-infection memory suggests that pre-existing cross-reactive memory T cells joined the SARS-CoV-2 response. Balanced CD4/CD8 phenotypes were observed for clones contracting from day 15 to 85, whereas a bias towards CD4+ was observed for a second wave of clones expanding from day 15 to 37.

V loses 3 bases, J loses 3 bases, and the germline ends lie 15 bases apart. The CDR3 holds 16 amino acids from the cysteine to the phenylalanine. Left in the record is the CDR3 DNA by itself, 48 bases read in frame from the first base. CDR1 SEHNR and CDR2 FQNEAQ are derived from the germline V gene (reference sequence). This sample was sequenced with an Illumina NovaSeq 6000. cDNA libraries for TCRalpha and TCRbeta were prepared by 5'RACE using constant-segment primers, with sample barcodes and unique molecular identifiers added. Trizol reagent was used to extract RNA from every sample. Libraries were amplified in two PCR steps, with a second sample barcode and Illumina TruSeq adapters added in the second step. Sequencing of libraries was performed on an Illumina NovaSeq with 2 x 150 bp paired-end reads. The original pipeline was this. Reads were demultiplexed and collapsed into UMI-guided consensus sequences with migec v1.2.7. Using mixcr v2.1.11, UMI consensuses were aligned to TRA and TRB V and J templates and then assembled into clonotypes. A clonotype was counted as expanded or contracted only if both edgeR and NoisET called the change significant, with noise models trained on biological replicates. edgeR calls used a false discovery rate-adjusted p below 0.01 and a log2 fold-change threshold of 1. As an exploratory analysis of dynamics, max-normalized trajectories of the 1000 most abundant clonotypes were examined with PCA combined with hierarchical clustering. Each responding clone was given a CD4 or CD8 phenotype based on the CD4+ and CD8+ repertoires, which had been sequenced separately. TCRdb redid the processing of the public reads, applying fastp at Q25 and MiXCR, and retained in-frame beta chains. All rows with the same CDR3 protein become a single entry with the most common DNA and genes. V and J calls and clone size were set by TCRdb, not the authors. The sample data list 550,000 to 600,000 distinct CDR3 sequences, and less than 25% of these were observed just once. Of the sample, roughly 8.3% falls within the top ten clones.

Sequenced: PBMCs or a T cell subset sorted from them (not recorded which). The chain was built from TRBV7-9 and TRBJ1-5; the D region possibly corresponds to TRBD1 (5 bases align). This TCR derives from an adult woman who had mild COVID-19 (a few samples of this study predate the infection). The sample titles of this study are shuffled in the database, so cell type and time point are left out; the donor was told from shared clones. The DNA sequence is given as TGTGCCAGCAGCTTGGAGCGGGTAGGGGTCAATCAGCCCCAGCATTTT. Translation gives CASSLERVGVNQPQHF.